These 27 T cell receptor beta chains were all obtained from the same sample, sequenced in a study of blood T cell repertoires in COVID-19. Here immunoSEQ multiplex PCR was the method, and the copy in TCRdb shows in-frame clones only, minus some. The table shows roughly 400,000 clones, with roughly 90% occurring only once. The sample taken for sequencing was PBMCs or T cells enriched from blood (not recorded which). These receptor sequences come from a woman younger than 30 who had been exposed to COVID-19.

This clone was recorded a few times. The genes are TRBV28 and TRBJ2-2, with 7 bases aligning to TRBD1. The CDR3 loop spans 16 amino acids. J lost 6 bases, V lost 3 bases, and 10 bases had no gene match. Germline V gene sequence: CDR1 MDHEN, CDR2 SYDVKM. The CDR3, as DNA: TGTGCCAGCAGTTTTCCCCCGACAGGGATCGCCGGGGAGCTGTTTTTT. This encodes CASSFPPTGIAGELFF.

The V gene is TRBV19, the J gene TRBJ2-5; 9 bases line up with TRBD1. Germline lookup yields CDR1 LNHDA and CDR2 SQIVND (reference sequence). Trimming cost V 3 bases and J 1 base; bases outside gene matches: 3. The CDR3 length is 15 residues. CDR3 in DNA: TGTGCCAGTAGTATGGGACAGGGCCCCCAAGAGACCCAGTACTTC. Its protein product is CASSMGQGPQETQYF.

The chain employs TRBV7-2 and TRBJ2-7, with TRBD2 matching 14 bases. Germline V CDR1 and CDR2: SGHTA, FQGNSA. The trim removed 1 base at V and 4 bases at J, leaving 6 bases unmatched. This CDR3 comprises 17 residues. The CDR3, as DNA: TGTGCCAGCAGCTTAGTCGGACTAGCGGGGGGCTTGTACGAGCAGTACTTC. It specifies CASSLVGLAGGLYEQYF.

The CDR3 sequence: CASSFPGQGINEQYF. The CDR3 DNA sequence: TGTGCCAGCAGTTTCCCCGGACAGGGGATAAACGAGCAGTACTTC. The chain carries TRBV28 and TRBJ2-7; 9 bases are a match to TRBD1. The germline V gene has CDR1 MDHEN and CDR2 SYDVKM. V lost 3 bases and J lost 5; bases outside the gene matches: 8. The CDR3 consists of 15 residues.

V usage is TRBV4-1 and J usage is TRBJ2-7; the D gene is possibly TRBD2 (6 bases). Germline-derived CDR1 and CDR2 are MGHRA and YSYEKL. There are 15 residues in the CDR3. Trimming took off 4 bases at V and 6 bases at J, with 19 bases between the two ends. The CDR3 DNA sequence: TGCGCCAGCAGCCTCGCCCTTCGGGGGTTCGCCGAGCAGTACTTC. As protein: CASSLALRGFAEQYF.

This clone was observed a few times. The sample has other DNA sequences that encode this CDR3 too. The rearrangement links TRBV18 to TRBJ2-7; no firm D call. Germline CDR1 reads KGHSH; CDR2 reads LQKENI. V dropped 2 bases and J dropped 4 bases, with 6 bases sitting between them. This CDR3 has 12 residues. The DNA of the CDR3 is TGTGCCAGCTCACCAACATCTTACGAGCAGTACTTC. Its protein is CASSPTSYEQYF.

The chain is built from TRBV9 and TRBJ2-3, with 7 bases lining up with TRBD2. Germline lookup yields CDR1 SGDLS and CDR2 YYNGEE. The CDR3 consists of 17 residues. V lost 0 bases and J lost 2; bases outside the gene matches: 9. This CDR3 reads CASSVGSGALNTDTQYF. CDR3 DNA: TGTGCCAGCAGCGTAGGCAGCGGGGCACTCAACACAGATACGCAGTATTTT. The full variable domain, completed using reference TRBV9 and TRBJ2-3, is DSGVTQTPKHLITATGQRVTLRCSPRSGDLSVYWYQQSLDQGLQFLIQYYNGEERAKGNILERFSAQQFPDLHSELNLSSLELGDSALYFCASSVGSGALNTDTQYFGPGTRLTVL.

In its sample, this clone was seen once. The V gene is TRBV28, the J gene TRBJ2-7, with TRBD1 matching 10 bases. This CDR3 spans 16 amino acids. Trimming took 0 bases from V and 4 from J; bases not matched to a gene: 6. Looked up from germline, CDR1 is MDHEN and CDR2 is SYDVKM. The CDR3 loop is CASSLWGTGAGYEQYF. CDR3 DNA: TGTGCCAGCAGTTTATGGGGGACAGGGGCTGGATACGAGCAGTACTTC.

The gene calls are TRBV27 and TRBJ2-3, with no clear D. Germline CDR1 is MNHEY and CDR2 is SMNVEV (reference sequence). CDR3 length: 15 amino acids. The ends were cut back, 7 bases at V and 7 bases at J, with 21 bases in the middle. This chain's CDR3 is CASTITSGDSHTQYF. CDR3 sequence (DNA): TGTGCCAGCACCATCACATCGGGTGACTCTCATACGCAGTATTTT.

J is TRBJ1-1 and V is TRBV3-1 (or the pseudogene TRBV3-2); 8 bases line up with TRBD1. J was trimmed by 0 bases and V by 0 bases; bases with no gene match: 9. CDR1 and CDR2 (germline): LGHDT, YNNKEL (reference sequence). The CDR3 covers 18 residues. CDR3 nucleotides: TGTGCCAGCAGCCAAGAGTTAACCGACAGGGGAATGAACACTGAAGCTTTCTTT. Translation: CASSQELTDRGMNTEAFF.

This clone was counted between two and nine times. This chain uses TRBV3-1 (or the pseudogene TRBV3-2) with TRBJ2-7, with D maybe TRBD1 (6 bases). This CDR3 is 16 amino acids long. Germline V lookup: CDR1 LGHDT, CDR2 YNNKEL (reference sequence). Trimming left V 0 bases short and J 4 bases short, with 16 bases between. The CDR3, as DNA: TGTGCCAGCAGCCAAGAAGGGGGTCACATTCCTTACGAGCAGTACTTC. Protein product: CASSQEGGHIPYEQYF.

The chain carries TRBV4-2 and TRBJ2-2, with 13 bases matching TRBD2. The CDR3 extends over 17 amino acids. With 0 bases clipped from V and 4 bases from J, the junction kept 2 bases outside the gene matches. CDR1 is LGHNA and CDR2 is YNFKEQ in the germline V gene. The CDR3 loop reads CASSQDTSGGATGELFF. DNA of the CDR3: TGTGCCAGCAGCCAAGATACTAGCGGGGGGGCCACCGGGGAGCTGTTTTTT.

The chain is built from TRBV5-6 and TRBJ2-2; 7 bases agree with TRBD1. In germline, CDR1 is SGHDT, CDR2 YYEEEE. V gave up 0 bases and J gave up 0 bases; unmatched junction bases: 2. This CDR3 region has 16 residues. CDR3 protein: CASSLAGGPNTGELFF. In DNA form, the CDR3 reads TGTGCCAGCAGCTTGGCAGGGGGACCGAACACCGGGGAGCTGTTTTTT.

The V gene is TRBV5-8, the J gene TRBJ2-7, with no clear D. The CDR3 extends over 14 amino acids. The V and J ends lost 0 bases and 4 bases respectively, with 11 bases between them. The germline gives CDR1 SGHTS, CDR2 YDEGEE. The chain's CDR3 is CASSLAVAGYEQYF. In DNA, the CDR3 is TGTGCCAGCAGCTTGGCGGTAGCTGGGTACGAGCAGTACTTC.

The chain links TRBV3-1 (or the pseudogene TRBV3-2) to TRBJ1-1, with D possibly being TRBD1 (6 bases). Trimming cost V 4 bases and J 2 bases, with 8 bases left between them. Germline V gene sequence: CDR1 LGHDT, CDR2 YNNKEL (reference sequence). This CDR3 spans 13 amino acids. CDR3 DNA sequence: TGTGCCAGCAGCCGGACAGCTAACACTGAAGCTTTCTTT. It specifies CASSRTANTEAFF.

V gene TRBV18 combines with J gene TRBJ1-2; TRBD1 matches 9 bases. The CDR3 runs 15 residues. Trimming took 0 bases from V and 5 from J; bases not matched to a gene: 4. CDR1 is KGHSH and CDR2 is LQKENI in the germline V gene. The CDR3, as DNA: TGTGCCAGCTCACCACCAGAAGGGACAGGGTATGGCTACACCTTC. Translating gives CASSPPEGTGYGYTF.

This chain uses TRBV27 with TRBJ2-5; 12 bases are shared with TRBD1. Germline lookup yields CDR1 MNHEY and CDR2 SMNVEV (reference sequence). The length of the CDR3 is 15 residues. V gave up 5 bases and J gave up 5 bases; unmatched junction bases: 6. This chain's CDR3 is CASSPWDRGRETQYF. CDR3 DNA: TGTGCCAGCAGTCCATGGGACAGGGGGCGTGAGACCCAGTACTTC.

The chain joins TRBV18 to TRBJ1-1; perhaps TRBD1 as D (6 bases). CDR3 size: 15 residues. Trimming removed 4 bases at V and 1 base at J, with 13 bases between. Germline V lookup: CDR1 KGHSH, CDR2 LQKENI. The CDR3 is CASSQQGMGNTEAFF. CDR3 coding DNA: TGTGCCAGCTCACAGCAGGGGATGGGGAACACTGAAGCTTTCTTT.

The V gene is TRBV28, the J gene TRBJ1-1, with 7 positions matching TRBD1. Germline trimming cut 3 bases from V and 5 bases from J; bases unmatched to any gene: 15. The CDR3 totals 17 residues. Per the germline V gene, CDR1 is MDHEN and CDR2 is SYDVKM. This chain's CDR3 is CASSFLRDSPKATEAFF. The CDR3 DNA is TGTGCCAGCAGTTTCCTCCGGGACAGCCCAAAGGCAACTGAAGCTTTCTTT.

This clone was found once. The V and J genes are TRBV11-2 and TRBJ2-2; D is possibly TRBD1 (5 bases). Trimming took off 2 bases at V and 7 bases at J, with 5 bases between the two ends. Germline V CDR1 and CDR2: SGHAT, FQNNGV. The CDR3 is 12 residues long. As DNA, the CDR3 is TGTGCCAGCAGCTTACAGGGCGGGGAGCTGTTTTTT. As protein: CASSLQGGELFF.

This chain joins TRBV6-1 and TRBJ2-7; no clear D gene. The CDR3 covers 12 residues. Trimming took 2 bases from V and 6 from J, leaving 8 bases between them. Looked up from germline, CDR1 is MNHNS and CDR2 is SASEGT. CDR3 loop: CASSEQTGEQYF. In nucleotides, the CDR3 is TGTGCCAGCAGTGAACAGACTGGCGAGCAGTACTTC.

The chain is built from TRBV2 and TRBJ1-1; 8 nucleotides match TRBD1. Germline values: CDR1 SNHLY, CDR2 FYNNEI. J was trimmed by 12 bases and V by 2 bases; bases with no gene match: 29. This CDR3 is built from 20 residues. The CDR3 loop reads CASSESFTLYFRDRTLGTFF. The CDR3 nucleotides read TGTGCCAGCAGTGAAAGTTTTACCCTTTACTTCCGGGACAGGACGTTGGGTACTTTCTTT.

The rearrangement joins TRBV5-5 to TRBJ1-1; D ambiguous. Trimming left V 3 bases short and J 1 base short, with 13 bases between. CDR3 length equals 15 residues. Germline V CDR1 and CDR2: SGHKS, YYEKEE (reference sequence). Here the CDR3 DNA reads TGTGCCAGCAGCTGGGGAGGTACGGAGAACACTGAAGCTTTCTTT. It is translated as CASSWGGTENTEAFF.

The chain has TRBV5-1 and TRBJ2-1; D unclear. Trimming removed 0 bases from V and 3 bases from J, with 13 bases in between. Germline lookup yields CDR1 SGHRS and CDR2 YFSETQ. This CDR3 spans 16 amino acids. CDR3 residues: CASSLGLPGYYNEQFF. The CDR3 DNA follows: TGCGCCAGCAGCTTGGGCCTACCCGGGTACTACAATGAGCAGTTCTTC.

This clone was recorded a few times. No conserved phenylalanine or tryptophan ends this CDR3, so it is likely a read error. No DNA is shown, since the ends of the CDR3 on it are uncertain; the CDR3 is the one TCRdb lists. The V call is TRBV30, the J call TRBJ1-1; the DNA was not compared with TRBD1, the D call given in the table. Inclusive of both ends, the CDR3 amounts to 12 amino acids. Germline V gene sequence: CDR1 GTSNPN, CDR2 SVGIG (reference sequence). Here the CDR3 reads CAWSLAGETGLH.

V gene TRBV3-1 (or the pseudogene TRBV3-2) combines with J gene TRBJ2-1, with no clear D. The CDR3 totals 13 residues. The V gene lost 7 bases and the J gene lost 9 bases, with 16 bases spanning the gap. From germline, CDR1 is LGHDT and CDR2 YNNKEL (reference sequence). The CDR3 DNA is TGTGCCAGCACCACCGGTGGGCTCGGTGAGCAGTTCTTC. This gives the protein CASTTGGLGEQFF.

V usage is TRBV5-1 and J usage is TRBJ1-2, with 10 bases lining up with TRBD1. Losses at the gene ends were 0 bases for V and 4 bases for J; bases not matched to a gene: 3. This CDR3 spans 15 amino acids. CDR1 and CDR2 from the germline V gene are SGHRS and YFSETQ. This CDR3 is CASSLERDRGYGYTF. CDR3 bases: TGCGCCAGCAGCTTGGAAAGGGACAGGGGCTATGGCTACACCTTC.